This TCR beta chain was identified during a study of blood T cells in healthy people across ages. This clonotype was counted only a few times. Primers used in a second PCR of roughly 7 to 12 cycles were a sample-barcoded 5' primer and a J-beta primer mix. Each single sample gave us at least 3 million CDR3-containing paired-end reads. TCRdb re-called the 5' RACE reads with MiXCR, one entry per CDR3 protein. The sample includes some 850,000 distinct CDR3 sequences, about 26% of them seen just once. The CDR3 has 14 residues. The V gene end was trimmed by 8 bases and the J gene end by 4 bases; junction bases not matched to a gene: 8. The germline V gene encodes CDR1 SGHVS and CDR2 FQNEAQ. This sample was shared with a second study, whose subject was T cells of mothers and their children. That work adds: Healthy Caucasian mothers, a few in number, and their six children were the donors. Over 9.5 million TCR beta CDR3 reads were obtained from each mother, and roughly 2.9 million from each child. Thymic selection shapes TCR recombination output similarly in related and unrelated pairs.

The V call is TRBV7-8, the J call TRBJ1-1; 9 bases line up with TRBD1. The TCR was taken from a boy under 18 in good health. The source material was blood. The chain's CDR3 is CASRLGTGSTEAFF. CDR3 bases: TGTGCCAGCCGGCTTGGGACAGGGAGCACTGAAGCTTTCTTT.